This T cell receptor (beta chain) was sequenced during a study of shared clonotypes between healthy human individuals. Study as a whole: Per donor, CD8 memory used one plate, CD8 naive used two, CD4 memory used three and CD4 naive used three.

Remarks on this clone: This sample also contains other DNA sequences that code for the same CDR3.

Deep was the level at which the assay was run. For every subset, genomic DNA was evenly distributed across several immunoSEQ plates. Sequenced by immunoSEQ multiplex PCR; TCRdb stores in-frame clones only, minus some. The table shows approximately 530,000 clones, with about 95% occurring only once. CDR1 is MDHEN, CDR2 SYDVKM, per germline. V lost 3 bases, J lost 4 bases, and 3 bases stayed unmatched. The CDR3 is 14 residues long. The chain uses TRBV28 and TRBJ2-1; 7 bases are shared with TRBD1. Input material: naive CD4+ T cells sorted from blood. Subset noted: CD45RA+ positively selected. This receptor was taken from a young woman in good health. Here the CDR3 DNA reads TGTGCCAGCAGTTTGGGGACAGAATACAATGAGCAGTTCTTC. The encoded protein is CASSLGTEYNEQFF. Variable domain in full (rest from reference TRBV28 and TRBJ2-1): DVKVTQSSRYLVKRTGEKVFLECVQDMDHENMFWYRQDPGLGLRLIYFSYDVKMKEKGDIPEGYSVSREKKERFSLILESASTNQTSMYLCASSLGTEYNEQFFGPGTRLTVL.